This TCR beta chain derives from a study of T cell responses to AZD1222 COVID-19 vaccine. Study-level information: Second doses were pooled across both intervals (about 4 or about 12 weeks).

Study observations and caveats: Among those given AZD1222, only five or six were seropositive at baseline. Donors were chiefly white British, with a greater number of females, and clonal diversity was perhaps underestimated.

In regard to this clone: Its antigen is not known.

The method was immunoSEQ multiplex PCR; TCRdb's version includes in-frame clones alone and lacks a portion of them. The sample yields 80,000 or so clones, 70% to 90% seen once. From germline, CDR1 is MNHEY and CDR2 SMNVEV (reference sequence). V trimming: 6 bases; J trimming: 2 bases; junction bases outside the gene matches: 0. The CDR3 contains 12 residues. The chain has TRBV27 and TRBJ1-2; 7 nucleotides agree with TRBD1. Specimen: peripheral blood, collected on day 0 of AZD1222 vaccination. The clonotype originates from an adult in good health. The CDR3 here is CASRTGNYGYTF. CDR3 nucleotides: TGTGCCAGCAGGACAGGGAACTATGGCTACACCTTC.